Listed here are 7 T cell receptor beta chains from one sample, sequenced in a study of shared clonotypes between healthy human individuals. The naive CD8 population came from CD45RO-negative cells selected for CCR7, without terminally differentiated effector memory CD45RA+ cells. Sequenced by immunoSEQ multiplex PCR; TCRdb stores in-frame clones only, minus some. The sample yields fewer than 800,000 clones, 90% to 95% seen once. Sequenced material: naive CD8+ T cells sorted from blood. Every receptor here comes from a man under 40 in good health.

V gene TRBV6-5 combines with J gene TRBJ2-7; 10 positions agree with TRBD2. Germline trimming cut 7 bases from V and 1 base from J; bases unmatched to any gene: 7. The CDR3 covers 15 residues. Germline CDR1 MNHEY, CDR2 SVGAGI. CDR3 sequence: CASNRAGGSSYEQYF. DNA for the CDR3: TGTGCCAGCAACCGAGCGGGAGGGTCTTCCTACGAGCAGTACTTC.

V usage is TRBV5-5 and J usage is TRBJ2-3; TRBD2 might be the D (5 bases). From germline, CDR1 is SGHKS and CDR2 YYEKEE (reference sequence). Trimming removed 0 bases at V and 6 bases at J, with 11 bases between. The length of the CDR3 is 14 residues. The CDR3 region is CASSLGSRGDTQYF. CDR3 sequence (DNA): TGTGCCAGCAGCTTGGGTTCTCGCGGGGATACGCAGTATTTT.

The rearrangement uses TRBV6-1 and TRBJ1-2, with 8 bases identical to TRBD1. CDR3 size: 17 residues. The V gene end was trimmed by 3 bases and the J gene end by 4 bases; junction bases not matched to a gene: 13. The V gene's germline CDR1 is MNHNS and CDR2 SASEGT. CDR3 nucleotide sequence: TGTGCCAGCAGTGATCAGTCCTTTGGACAGGGCCCCTATGGCTACACCTTC. Protein product: CASSDQSFGQGPYGYTF.

The chain is built from TRBV2 and TRBJ1-2, with TRBD1 as a possible D gene (5 bases). V lost 10 bases to trimming and J lost 7 bases, with 31 bases between them. The V gene's germline CDR1 is SNHLY and CDR2 FYNNEI. The CDR3 contains 17 residues. CDR3 sequence reads: CAKPKTGSGTKSPGYTF. The CDR3 DNA is TGTGCCAAACCTAAAACGGGCTCCGGGACCAAATCGCCTGGCTACACCTTC.

The V call is TRBV5-6, the J call TRBJ1-3; perhaps TRBD1 as D (6 bases). The CDR3 sequence is 15 residues long. The V end was cut by 0 bases, the J end by 3 bases, with 10 bases between. CDR1 is SGHDT and CDR2 is YYEEEE in the germline V gene. In DNA, the CDR3 is TGTGCCAGCAGCTTGGTGCGGGGGCATGGAAACACCATATATTTT. Amino acids: CASSLVRGHGNTIYF.

The chain uses TRBV28 and TRBJ1-3; D ambiguous. The length of the CDR3 is 15 residues. The ends were cut back, 3 bases at V and 2 bases at J, with 11 bases in the middle. Germline V gene lookup returns CDR1 MDHEN and CDR2 SYDVKM. The CDR3 loop reads CASSLDVAPGNTIYF. As DNA, the CDR3 is TGTGCCAGCAGTTTGGACGTAGCCCCTGGAAACACCATATATTTT. The entire variable domain, with the rest obtained from reference TRBV28 and TRBJ1-3, is as follows: DVKVTQSSRYLVKRTGEKVFLECVQDMDHENMFWYRQDPGLGLRLIYFSYDVKMKEKGDIPEGYSVSREKKERFSLILESASTNQTSMYLCASSLDVAPGNTIYFGEGSWLTVV.

This chain uses TRBV4-2 with TRBJ2-1, with 7 bases identical to TRBD1. Germline V gene data show CDR1 as LGHNA and CDR2 as YNFKEQ. The CDR3 length is 16 residues. V dropped 4 bases and J dropped 8; count of bases not matched to a gene: 14. The CDR3 is CASSRTPTGTVDEQFF. In nucleotides, the CDR3 is TGTGCCAGCAGCCGAACCCCGACAGGGACCGTGGATGAGCAGTTCTTC.